This is a list of T cell receptor beta chains from one sample in a study of shared clonotypes between healthy human individuals. This table comes from immunoSEQ multiplex PCR, and its TCRdb copy is limited to in-frame clones, with some not included. The data show roughly 2,000,000 clones, about 95% seen once. Input material: naive CD8+ T cells sorted from blood. These receptors all stem from a man between 18 and 29 years old in good health. Each CDR3 is given with its conserved first and last residue. The D gene is left open where the match is weak.

v_gene	d_gene	CDR3aa
TRBV5-6	.	CASSLDDFNEQFF
TRBV4-1	.	CASSQEGAGDTQYF
TRBV4-1	.	CASSQVWISNQPQHF
TRBV6-5	.	CASSSGLVGELFF
TRBV7-9	.	CASSLSGNTGELFF
TRBV7-6	.	CASSFGSPGLHTGELFF
TRBV6-5	.	CASSGSISNTEAFF
TRBV6-5	.	CASSYSGRGSYEQYF
TRBV27	TRBD1	CASSTTGTGYVEQYF
TRBV11-2	.	CASSPFRSSYEQYF
TRBV6-1	.	CASRAETASSYEQYF
TRBV7-9	.	CASSLAEGLVEAFF
TRBV7-9	TRBD1	CASSLAPTGLEQPQHF
TRBV4-1	TRBD2	CASSRATSGIDTQYF
TRBV6-1	.	CASSELIGGAPYNEQFF
TRBV4-1	.	CASSRIQGYEQYF
TRBV6-6	.	CASSYVDAGNIQYF
TRBV27	TRBD1	CASSLQGGLGNEQFF
TRBV4-3	.	CASSQDSGAEAFF
TRBV11-2	.	CASSLALDADTQYF